The 4 T cell receptor beta chains given below trace back to one sample, sequenced in a study of T cell responses to AZD1222 COVID-19 vaccine. The assay was immunoSEQ multiplex PCR, and TCRdb's table has in-frame clones only and misses some. The sample carries 150,000 or so clones, around 90% recorded once. The sample was peripheral blood, taken on day 0 of AZD1222 vaccination. The receptors stem from an adult in good health.

The chain uses TRBV5-1 and TRBJ2-3, with unresolved D. V dropped 0 bases and J dropped 0 bases, with 8 bases sitting between them. CDR3 length: 15 amino acids. From germline, CDR1 is SGHRS and CDR2 YFSETQ. CDR3 sequence reads: CASSLGWISTDTQYF. CDR3 in DNA: TGCGCCAGCAGCTTGGGGTGGATTAGCACAGATACGCAGTATTTT.

This chain connects TRBV25-1 to TRBJ2-2; no reliable D call. The CDR3 spans 13 residues. V was clipped by 7 bases and J by 3 bases, with 9 bases between them. Germline V gene sequence: CDR1 MGHDK, CDR2 SYGVNS. The CDR3 region is CASTREDTGELFF. CDR3 coding DNA: TGTGCCAGCACCAGAGAGGACACCGGGGAGCTGTTTTTT.

This chain joins TRBV20-1 and TRBJ2-5; D is tentatively TRBD1 or TRBD2 (5 bases each). V was shortened by 6 bases and J by 7 bases, with 9 bases between the two germline ends. Germline CDR1 DFQATT, CDR2 SNEGSKA (reference sequence). The length of the CDR3 is 10 residues. CDR3: CSAPGGTQYF. Written as DNA, the CDR3 is TGCAGTGCCCCTGGGGGGACCCAGTACTTC.

The chain employs TRBV11-3 and TRBJ2-7; possible D gene TRBD2, 5 bases. Germline values: CDR1 SGHNT, CDR2 YENEEA. Deletions cut 5 bases from V and 3 bases from J, with 11 bases between. This CDR3 contains 13 residues. The CDR3 nucleotides read TGTGCCAGCAGCCCGGGATCGGGCTACGAGCAGTACTTC. Amino acid sequence: CASSPGSGYEQYF. Filled out from reference TRBV11-3 and TRBJ2-7, the complete variable domain reads EAGVVQSPRYKIIEKKQPVAFWCNPISGHNTLYWYLQNLGQGPELLIRYENEEAVDDSQLPKDRFSAERLKGVDSTLKIQPAELGDSAVYLCASSPGSGYEQYFGPGTRLTVT.